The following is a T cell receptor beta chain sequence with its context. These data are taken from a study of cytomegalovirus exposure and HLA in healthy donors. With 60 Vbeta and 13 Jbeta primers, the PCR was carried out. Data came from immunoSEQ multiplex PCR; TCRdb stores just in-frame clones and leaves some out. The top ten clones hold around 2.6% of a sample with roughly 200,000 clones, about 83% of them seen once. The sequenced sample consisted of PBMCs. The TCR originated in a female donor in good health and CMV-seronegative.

For the CDR3, the DNA is TGCGCCAGCAGCCAAGGCCCGACTACTCCGAGCACAGATACGCAGTATTTT. This gives the protein CASSQGPTTPSTDTQYF. The chain uses TRBV4-3 and TRBJ2-3; the D gene is possibly TRBD2 (5 bases). This CDR3 spans 17 amino acids. V was trimmed by 1 base and J by 0 bases, leaving 14 bases between them. CDR1 and CDR2 from the germline V gene are LGHNA and YSLEER.